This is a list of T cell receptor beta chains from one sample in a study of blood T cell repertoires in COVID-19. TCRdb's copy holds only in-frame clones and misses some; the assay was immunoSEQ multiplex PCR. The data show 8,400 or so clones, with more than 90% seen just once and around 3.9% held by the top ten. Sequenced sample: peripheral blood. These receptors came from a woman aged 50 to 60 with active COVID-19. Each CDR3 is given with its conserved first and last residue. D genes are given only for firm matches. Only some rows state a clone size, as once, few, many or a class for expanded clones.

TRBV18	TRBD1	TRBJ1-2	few	CASSPGQGAWGYTF	TGTGCCAGCTCACCCGGACAGGGGGCTTGGGGCTACACCTTC
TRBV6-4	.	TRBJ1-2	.	CASSDSYKGPEFYGYTF	TGTGCCAGCAGTGACTCATACAAGGGGCCCGAATTCTATGGCTACACCTTC
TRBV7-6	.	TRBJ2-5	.	CASSLAAGAQETQYF	TGTGCCAGCAGCTTAGCGGCTGGGGCCCAAGAGACCCAGTACTTC
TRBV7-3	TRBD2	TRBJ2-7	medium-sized	CASSSAGGSYEQYF	TGTGCCAGCAGCTCAGCGGGAGGGTCCTACGAGCAGTACTTC
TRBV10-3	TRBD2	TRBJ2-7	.	CAIGGLAGSLEQYF	TGTGCCATCGGGGGACTAGCGGGATCTTTAGAGCAGTACTTC
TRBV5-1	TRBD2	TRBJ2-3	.	CASSLRTSGSSDTQYF	TGCGCCAGCAGCTTGCGGACTAGCGGGAGTTCAGATACGCAGTATTTT
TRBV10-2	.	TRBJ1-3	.	CASALNRAGNTIYF	TGCGCCAGCGCACTCAACAGGGCTGGAAACACCATATATTTT
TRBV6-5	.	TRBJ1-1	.	CASSFHSKNTEAFF	TGTGCCAGCAGCTTTCATAGTAAGAACACTGAAGCTTTCTTT
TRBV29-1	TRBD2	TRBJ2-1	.	CSGRAGGNEQFF	TGCAGCGGCCGAGCGGGAGGCAATGAGCAGTTCTTC
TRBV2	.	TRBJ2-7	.	CASSGGHGLNEQYF	TGTGCCAGCAGCGGGGGGCATGGACTAAACGAGCAGTACTTC
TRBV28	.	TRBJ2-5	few	CASSPHQETQYF	TGTGCCAGCAGCCCTCACCAAGAGACCCAGTACTTC
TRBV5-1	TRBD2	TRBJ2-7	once	CASSSPSGRGYEQYF	TGCGCCAGCAGCTCCCCGAGCGGGAGGGGGTACGAGCAGTACTTC
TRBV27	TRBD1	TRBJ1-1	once	CASSSGQGNTEAFF	TGTGCCAGCAGTTCGGGACAGGGGAACACTGAAGCTTTCTTT
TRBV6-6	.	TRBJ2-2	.	CASSYSRVANTGELFF	TGTGCCAGCAGTTACTCGAGGGTGGCGAACACCGGGGAGCTGTTTTTT
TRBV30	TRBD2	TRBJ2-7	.	CACRLAGGTYEQYF	TGTGCCTGCCGACTAGCGGGGGGAACCTACGAGCAGTACTTC
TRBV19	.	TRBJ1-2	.	CASSTNGNYGYTF	TGTGCCAGTAGTACGAACGGTAACTATGGCTACACCTTC
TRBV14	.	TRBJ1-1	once	CASSQAGFNTEAFF	TGTGCCAGCAGCCAAGCCGGGTTTAACACTGAAGCTTTCTTT
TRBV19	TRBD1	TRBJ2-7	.	CASSPGTGLLYEQYF	TGTGCCAGTAGTCCCGGGACAGGGCTCCTTTACGAGCAGTACTTC
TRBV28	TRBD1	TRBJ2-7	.	CASSSTGGFYEQYF	TGTGCCAGCAGTTCAACAGGGGGATTCTACGAGCAGTACTTC
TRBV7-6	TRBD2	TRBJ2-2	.	CASSLEAGAATGELFF	TGTGCCAGCAGCTTAGAAGCGGGAGCGGCCACCGGGGAGCTGTTTTTT
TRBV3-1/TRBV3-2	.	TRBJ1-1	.	CASSQDLSTEAFF	TGTGCCAGCAGCCAAGATTTGAGCACTGAAGCTTTCTTT
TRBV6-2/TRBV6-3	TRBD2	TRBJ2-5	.	CASSLAGRQETQYF	TGTGCCAGCAGCCTAGCGGGGAGGCAAGAGACCCAGTACTTC
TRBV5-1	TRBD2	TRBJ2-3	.	CASSHSGSHADTQYF	TGCGCCAGCAGTCATAGCGGGAGTCATGCAGATACGCAGTATTTT
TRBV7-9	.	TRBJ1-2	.	CASSPGYAESGYTF	TGTGCCAGCAGTCCAGGGTATGCGGAATCCGGCTACACCTTC
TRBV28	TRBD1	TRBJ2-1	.	CASTPDRGHHEQFF	TGTGCCAGCACCCCGGACAGGGGACACCATGAGCAGTTCTTC
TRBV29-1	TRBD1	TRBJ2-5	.	CSVEPNRGSETQYF	TGCAGCGTTGAACCGAACAGGGGTTCGGAGACCCAGTACTTC
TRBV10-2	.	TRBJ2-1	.	CATLDNNEQFF	TGCGCCACTCTGGACAACAATGAGCAGTTCTTC
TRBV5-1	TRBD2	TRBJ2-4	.	CASSQTSGRANIQYF	TGCGCCAGCAGCCAAACTAGCGGGAGGGCTAACATTCAGTACTTC
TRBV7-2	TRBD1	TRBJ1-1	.	CASSTRDRTEAFF	TGTGCCAGCAGCACCAGGGACAGGACTGAAGCTTTCTTT
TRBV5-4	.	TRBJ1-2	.	CASSFRAGDGYTF	TGTGCCAGCAGCTTTAGGGCGGGGGATGGCTACACCTTC
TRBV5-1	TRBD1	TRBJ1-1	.	CASSAGQGTNTEAFF	TGCGCCAGCAGCGCCGGACAGGGGACGAACACTGAAGCTTTCTTT
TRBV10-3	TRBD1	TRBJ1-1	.	CAINRQGPMNTEAFF	TGTGCCATCAATCGACAGGGGCCGATGAACACTGAAGCTTTCTTT
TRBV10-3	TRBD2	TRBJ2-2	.	CAISPSTSGPNTGELFF	TGTGCCATCAGTCCCTCTACTAGCGGCCCGAACACCGGGGAGCTGTTTTTT
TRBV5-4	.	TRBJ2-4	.	CASSSGGAKNIQYF	TGTGCCAGCAGCTCGGGGGGCGCCAAAAACATTCAGTACTTC
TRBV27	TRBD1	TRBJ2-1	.	CASSSGTGVANEQFF	TGTGCCAGCAGTTCCGGGACAGGGGTGGCGAATGAGCAGTTCTTC
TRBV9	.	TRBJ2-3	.	CASSVSAFRTDTQYF	TGTGCCAGCAGCGTATCCGCGTTCCGCACAGATACGCAGTATTTT
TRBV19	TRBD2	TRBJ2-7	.	CASSTGLGLTYEQYF	TGTGCCAGTAGTACCGGACTAGGCCTGACGTACGAGCAGTACTTC
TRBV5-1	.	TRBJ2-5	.	CASSLRGSGGRGETQYF	TGCGCCAGCAGCTTGAGGGGGAGTGGCGGGAGAGGGGAGACCCAGTACTTC
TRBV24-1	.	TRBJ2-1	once	CATSDNTGVGKTNNEQFF	TGTGCCACCAGTGACAACACAGGCGTGGGAAAAACGAACAATGAGCAGTTCTTC
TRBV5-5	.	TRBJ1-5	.	CASSLGALWSNQPQHF	TGTGCCAGCAGCTTGGGGGCCCTTTGGAGCAATCAGCCCCAGCATTTT
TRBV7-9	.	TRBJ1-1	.	CASSSDRSGTEAFF	TGTGCCAGCAGCTCCGACAGGTCGGGGACTGAAGCTTTCTTT
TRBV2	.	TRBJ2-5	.	CASRTDTKETQYF	TGTGCCAGCAGGACGGACACGAAAGAGACCCAGTACTTC
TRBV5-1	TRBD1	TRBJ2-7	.	CASRLQGASSYEQYF	TGCGCCAGCAGGCTACAGGGGGCGTCTTCCTACGAGCAGTACTTC
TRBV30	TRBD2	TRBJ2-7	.	CAWSVLAGSEQYF	TGTGCCTGGAGTGTTCTAGCGGGAAGCGAGCAGTACTTC
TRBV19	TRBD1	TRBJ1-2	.	CASSIGQGGGYTF	TGTGCCAGTAGTATCGGACAGGGTGGTGGCTACACCTTC
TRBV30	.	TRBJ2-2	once	CAWDRAGATAGELFF	TGTGCCTGGGACAGGGCGGGGGCTACGGCCGGGGAGCTGTTTTTT
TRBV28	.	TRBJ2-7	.	CASSFSTGRSYEQYF	TGTGCCAGCAGTTTCTCAACAGGGCGTTCCTACGAGCAGTACTTC
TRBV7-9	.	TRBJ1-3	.	CASSLMSNTIYF	TGTGCCAGCAGCTTAATGAGTAACACCATATATTTT
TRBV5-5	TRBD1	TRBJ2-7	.	CASSRWTGPYEQYF	TGTGCCAGCAGCCGTTGGACAGGGCCCTACGAGCAGTACTTC
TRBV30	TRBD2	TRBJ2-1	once	CAWSVSTSEYNEQFF	TGTGCCTGGAGTGTTTCGACTAGCGAATACAATGAGCAGTTCTTC
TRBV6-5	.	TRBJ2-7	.	CASSPRQVSYYEQYF	TGTGCCAGCAGTCCCCGACAGGTGTCCTACTACGAGCAGTACTTC
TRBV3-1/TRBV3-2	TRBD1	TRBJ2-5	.	CASSQDQVRGQTQYF	TGTGCCAGCAGCCAAGATCAGGTCAGGGGGCAGACCCAGTACTTC
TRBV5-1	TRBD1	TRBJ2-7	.	CASSLEPGQGANEQYF	TGCGCCAGCAGCTTGGAGCCGGGACAGGGGGCGAACGAGCAGTACTTC
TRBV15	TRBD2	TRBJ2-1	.	CATSDRTSGLNEQFF	TGTGCCACCAGCGACCGGACTAGCGGCCTCAATGAGCAGTTCTTC
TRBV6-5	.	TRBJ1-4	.	CASSLIQGGNEKLFF	TGTGCCAGCAGCTTAATCCAGGGCGGTAATGAAAAACTGTTTTTT
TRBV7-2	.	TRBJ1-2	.	CASSWTYPSYGYTF	TGTGCCAGCAGCTGGACTTACCCGTCCTATGGCTACACCTTC